This T cell receptor beta chain came from a study of shared clonotypes between healthy human individuals. General study points: Incompleteness in sorted-subset sequencing, despite large depth, was shown by rarefaction.

Regarding this clone: Antigen: not known.

Naive CD8 cells comprised CD45RO-negative, CCR7-positively selected cells, excluding terminally differentiated effector memory CD45RA+ cells. Assay used: immunoSEQ multiplex PCR; TCRdb lists only in-frame clones, some missing. The table includes about 870,000 clones, about 91% detected once. The CDR3 contains 15 residues. V dropped 0 bases and J dropped 2 bases, with 12 bases sitting between them. CDR1 is SGDLS and CDR2 is YYNGEE in the germline V gene. The clonotype was recovered from a man aged 25-45 years in good health. Sequenced sample: naive CD8+ T cells sorted from blood. The chain combines TRBV9 with TRBJ2-7, with no clear D. CDR3 sequence: CASSVAGAAAYEQYF. CDR3 in DNA: TGTGCCAGCAGCGTAGCGGGTGCGGCAGCCTACGAGCAGTACTTC. The full variable domain, its missing parts supplied by reference TRBV9 and TRBJ2-7, is DSGVTQTPKHLITATGQRVTLRCSPRSGDLSVYWYQQSLDQGLQFLIQYYNGEERAKGNILERFSAQQFPDLHSELNLSSLELGDSALYFCASSVAGAAAYEQYFGPGTRLTVT.